The rows below give T cell receptor beta chains drawn from one sample of a study of response to subunit inactivated influenza vaccine. TCRdb fed the RT-PCR reads into MiXCR, producing one record per CDR3 protein. The data contain hundreds of thousands of distinct CDR3 sequences, 14% of them singletons. The sample was PBMCs from blood, taken 14 to 15 days before vaccination. The receptors stem from a man aged 45 to 65 who received an inactivated influenza vaccine. The CDR3 runs from the conserved cysteine through the conserved F or W.

V: TRBV7-2
CDR3: CASSAHPGGINQPQHF

V: TRBV11-1
CDR3: CASSPLAGASYEQYF

V: TRBV27
CDR3: CASSLSRSYEQYF

V: TRBV7-8
CDR3: CASSLNQDYQTQYF

V: TRBV6-5
CDR3: CASSYSYDSYEQYF

V: TRBV4-2
CDR3: CASSRSTAPGEKLFF

V: TRBV28
CDR3: CASSLTSVISTDTQYF

V: TRBV7-8
CDR3: CASSLVGQGFSGANVLTF

V: TRBV12-3/TRBV12-4
CDR3: CASNTRGGSSTDTQYF

V: TRBV24-1
CDR3: CATSGPSGRRLEQFF

V: TRBV29-1
CDR3: CSVVVGTAGSGANVLTF

V: TRBV7-2
CDR3: CASSFTRSYGYTF

V: TRBV5-7
CDR3: CASSHITVNTEAFF

V: TRBV2
CDR3: CASRASGGPNTGELFF

V: TRBV4-2
CDR3: CASSHVPGQGPFGEQYF

V: TRBV2
CDR3: CASRERPLWGQGEYEQYF

V: TRBV20-1
CDR3: CSSRDPSRVDTQYF

V: TRBV12-3/TRBV12-4
CDR3: CASRLLDRVGNTIYF

V: TRBV5-1
CDR3: CASSLGPGTGSYEQYF

V: TRBV11-2
CDR3: CASSPPGYSGLGTGELFF

V: TRBV2
CDR3: CASRRGGTYNEQFF

V: TRBV14
CDR3: CASSQHGELFF

V: TRBV12-3/TRBV12-4
CDR3: CASTLEGDRGEAFF

V: TRBV12-3/TRBV12-4
CDR3: CASRGTRASSYNEQFF

V: TRBV5-1
CDR3: CASSAHTGTATYEQYF

V: TRBV20-1
CDR3: CSASSGAGGDTQYF

V: TRBV5-6
CDR3: CASSLEPGVSYEQYF

V: TRBV21-1
CDR3: CASSEKYF

V: TRBV15
CDR3: CATSREKGSSYNEQFF

V: TRBV5-1
CDR3: CATTRVANTGELFF

V: TRBV12-3/TRBV12-4
CDR3: CASTQSLGNYHNYGYTF

V: TRBV20-1
CDR3: CSARVGAPYEQYF

V: TRBV20-1
CDR3: CSARDPGLEGWKETQYF

V: TRBV11-2
CDR3: CASSYIRAPTKNTGELFF

V: TRBV12-3/TRBV12-4
CDR3: CASSLADRASGELFF

V: TRBV20-1
CDR3: CSAGQGRETQYF